The rows below give T cell receptor beta chains drawn from one sample of a study of T cells in Graves' hyperthyroidism and ophthalmopathy. TCRdb called the multiplex PCR reads again in MiXCR, with one record for every CDR3 protein. The table includes about 360,000 distinct CDR3 sequences, about 13% detected once. Sequences were obtained from blood. The receptor set was obtained from a woman in her late teens or twenties with Graves' hyperthyroidism. Each CDR3 is given with its conserved first and last residue. The D gene is left open where the match is weak. Size tells how often a clone was seen (once, few, many) or the class of an expanded clone, and some rows leave it out.

V,size,D,CDR3
TRBV4-3,-,TRBD2,CASSPALAGDGDEQFF
TRBV12-3/TRBV12-4,many,-,CASKPTRRGNTIYF
TRBV10-3,-,TRBD1,CATSEPRAGVTGRGNSNQPQHF
TRBV20-1,many,-,CSAHGLVGEKLFF
TRBV11-3,many,-,CASGPGGPPNTGELFF
TRBV14,many,TRBD1,CASSQNTGGWNTDTQYF
TRBV28,many,-,CASSLGAQYF
TRBV29-1,many,-,CSVVGGQLQETQYF
TRBV20-1,-,TRBD2,CSARGGPSGAANDEQFF
TRBV3-1,-,TRBD1,CASSQGQDGYTF
TRBV7-2,many,-,CASSLYAQETQYF
TRBV20-1,many,TRBD2,CSAANIAGAYNEQFF
TRBV7-3,many,TRBD1,CASSSAQGARTEAFF
TRBV4-1,few,TRBD2,CASSGGGGTDTQYF
TRBV29-1,many,TRBD1,CSVGTGNTGELFF
TRBV14,few,-,CASRGKYRDIAYEQYF
TRBV28,many,-,CASSRLRRHYEQYF
TRBV19,few,-,CASTEGQNTEAFF
TRBV27,many,TRBD1,CASSFGRGQSEAFF
TRBV3-1,many,TRBD2,CASSLTSGGDTQYF
TRBV6-1,few,TRBD2,CASSEGFWYRTEPGLAGGYEQYF
TRBV20-1,many,TRBD2,CSAPGLAGKSTDTQYF
TRBV6-1,many,-,CASTRGRRYNSPLHF
TRBV19,-,-,CASSREQDYNSPLHF
TRBV19,once,-,CASSIGQSSYNEQFF
TRBV5-1,many,-,CASSLSNNEQFF
TRBV28,many,TRBD1,CASSKPGTGIHEQYF
TRBV28,many,-,CASSLQGREEAFF
TRBV5-1,many,-,CASSLRTRGSNYGYTF
TRBV7-8,many,TRBD1,CASSLVDRANTEAFF
TRBV7-3,many,-,CASSLPRDLTDTQYF
TRBV9,-,TRBD2,CASSPGLAGGLGELFF